The 17 T cell receptor beta chains below were found in one sample sequenced in a study of blood T cell repertoires in COVID-19 (dated by TCRdb to 2020 to 2022). Library method: the immunoSEQ multiplex PCR assay. TCRdb provides this immuneACCESS table in a form limited to in-frame rearrangements. Some clones are lacking; in checked studies, under half of them reflect an unresolved V gene, and why the rest are absent is not known. Across this sample there are 200,000 to 250,000 clones, with 85% to 90% seen only once. Clones ranked in the top ten supply approximately 4.1% of the sample. What was sequenced was PBMCs or T cells enriched from blood (not recorded which). These receptor sequences come from a woman aged 25 to 39 who had recovered from COVID-19.

This clone appeared a few times. V is TRBV10-3 and J is TRBJ1-1; D perhaps matches TRBD1 (5 bases). Trimming pared 5 bases from V and 1 base from J, leaving 29 bases between. CDR1 is ENHRY and CDR2 is SYGVKD in the germline V gene. The CDR3 consists of 20 residues. CDR3 sequence (DNA): TGTGCCATCAGTCCTTCATCCTCGCGGGACGCCGACTTATGGAACACTGAAGCTTTCTTT. It yields the protein CAISPSSSRDADLWNTEAFF.

The chain has TRBV28 and TRBJ1-2, with a possible D match to TRBD1 (5 bases). Trimming took 4 bases from V and 5 from J, leaving 17 bases between them. CDR3 length equals 15 residues. The V gene's germline CDR1 is MDHEN and CDR2 SYDVKM. In nucleotides, the CDR3 is TGTGCCAGCAGTTCCATTTGGGTGGAGGGGTATGGCTACACCTTC. Amino acids: CASSSIWVEGYGYTF.

This clone appeared once. The chain joins TRBV7-2 to TRBJ1-3, with 7 bases matching TRBD1. The CDR3 extends over 15 amino acids. CDR1 is SGHTA and CDR2 is FQGNSA in the germline V gene. V was pared by 0 bases and J by 3 bases, with 2 bases of the junction left unmatched. The CDR3 sequence: CASSLASGGGNTIYF. CDR3 DNA: TGTGCCAGCAGCTTAGCATCAGGGGGTGGAAACACCATATATTTT.

The gene calls are TRBV7-2 and TRBJ1-5, with 8 bases matching TRBD1. From germline, CDR1 is SGHTA and CDR2 FQGNSA. The V segment lost 5 bases and the J segment 6 bases; nucleotides outside the gene matches: 3. The CDR3 loop spans 13 amino acids. CDR3 DNA sequence: TGTGCCAGCAGCGGACAGGGCGGTCAGCCCCAGCATTTT. It codes for CASSGQGGQPQHF.

The chain links TRBV6-5 to TRBJ2-7, with 12 bases aligning to TRBD2. In germline, CDR1 is MNHEY, CDR2 SVGAGI. The trim removed 5 bases at V and 6 bases at J, leaving 8 bases unmatched. The CDR3 extends over 15 amino acids. CDR3 coding DNA: TGTGCCAGCAGTATAAGGACTAGCGGGAATAGCGAGCAGTACTTC. Translating gives CASSIRTSGNSEQYF.

This clone was seen more than once but under ten times. The chain carries TRBV2 and TRBJ2-2; 8 bases are shared with TRBD2. The J segment lost 4 bases and the V segment lost 8 bases, leaving 6 bases of the junction unmatched. The germline CDR1 and CDR2 sequences are SNHLY and FYNNEI. The CDR3 length is 14 residues. Here the CDR3 DNA reads TGTGCCAGCTGGACTAGCAGATCCACCGGGGAGCTGTTTTTT. This encodes CASWTSRSTGELFF.

The V call is TRBV4-1, the J call TRBJ1-4; 7 nucleotides align to TRBD1. After removal of 4 bases from V and 8 bases from J, the junction contained 7 bases not matched to a gene. This CDR3 spans 14 amino acids. The germline CDR1 and CDR2 sequences are MGHRA and YSYEKL. The CDR3 spells CASSLSPGQEKLFF. In nucleotides, the CDR3 is TGCGCCAGCAGCCTATCTCCGGGACAGGAAAAACTGTTTTTT.

The table lists this clone with a count of one. The chain has TRBV9 and TRBJ1-1, with D possibly TRBD1 on 5 matching bases. Germline V gene data show CDR1 as SGDLS and CDR2 as YYNGEE. V lost 3 bases, J lost 1 base, and 13 bases lay in between. The length of the CDR3 is 15 residues. The CDR3 protein is CASSDHVGENTEAFF. The CDR3 DNA reads as TGTGCCAGCAGCGACCATGTAGGGGAGAACACTGAAGCTTTCTTT.

This clone came up a few times. The V and J genes are TRBV25-1 and TRBJ1-1; D is uncertain. The ends were cut back, 2 bases at V and 8 bases at J, with 12 bases in the middle. The CDR3 sequence is 13 residues long. CDR1 MGHDK and CDR2 SYGVNS come from the germline V gene. The CDR3 sequence is CASSELGRREAFF. The CDR3, as DNA: TGTGCCAGCAGTGAACTGGGTAGGAGGGAAGCTTTCTTT. Drawing the rest from reference TRBV25-1 and TRBJ1-1, the complete variable domain is EADIYQTPRYLVIGTGKKITLECSQTMGHDKMYWYQQDPGMELHLIHYSYGVNSTEKGDLSSESTVSRIRTEHFPLTLESARPSHTSQYLCASSELGRREAFFGQGTRLTVV.

The chain joins TRBV27 to TRBJ1-5; D uncertain. CDR1 and CDR2 (germline): MNHEY, SMNVEV (reference sequence). The CDR3 runs to 13 residues. Trimming took off 7 bases at V and 4 bases at J, with 11 bases between the two ends. The CDR3 spells CASKHRGNQPQHF. The CDR3 coding sequence is TGTGCCAGCAAGCACAGAGGGAATCAGCCCCAGCATTTT.

The chain recombines TRBV7-6 with TRBJ2-5; possibly TRBD1 for D (6 bases). CDR3 length: 15 residues. Germline loops: CDR1 SGHVS, CDR2 FNYEAQ. Trimming cost V 1 base and J 5 bases, with 14 bases left between them. The DNA for the CDR3 is TGTGCCAGCAGCTTAGGGGGACAAGGGAGTGAGACCCAGTACTTC. Its protein product is CASSLGGQGSETQYF.

The chain uses TRBV3-1 (or the pseudogene TRBV3-2) and TRBJ1-5; TRBD1 might be the D (6 bases). The CDR3 has 16 amino acids. Trimming left V 0 bases short and J 3 bases short, with 12 bases between. Germline-derived CDR1 and CDR2 are LGHDT and YNNKEL (reference sequence). The CDR3 is CASSQEAGVNNQPQHF. The CDR3 DNA follows: TGTGCCAGCAGCCAAGAGGCAGGGGTAAACAATCAGCCCCAGCATTTT.

V usage is TRBV28 and J usage is TRBJ1-5; TRBD1 aligns across 8 bases. This CDR3 spans 15 amino acids. CDR1 is MDHEN and CDR2 is SYDVKM in the germline V gene. Unmatched junction bases numbered 9, after V lost 6 bases and J lost 5 bases. CDR3 sequence (DNA): TGTGCCAGCAGGAACCCAGGGGGCATGCATCAGCCCCAGCATTTT. Translation gives CASRNPGGMHQPQHF.

This rearrangement joins TRBV28 to TRBJ1-2; D might be TRBD1 (6 bases). This CDR3 spans 12 amino acids. The germline V gene has CDR1 MDHEN and CDR2 SYDVKM. Trimming removed 8 bases at V and 3 bases at J, with 10 bases between. CDR3 protein: CASRSGDYGYTF. CDR3 sequence (DNA): TGTGCCAGCCGTTCAGGGGACTATGGCTACACCTTC.

Here the CDR3 DNA reads TGTGCCAGCAGTCCCGACGGAGTCGCTCGAGGCTACACCTTC. Its protein product is CASSPDGVARGYTF. J is TRBJ1-2 and V is TRBV2; D unclear. The CDR3 runs 14 residues. The V and J ends lost 5 bases and 8 bases respectively, with 18 bases between them. Germline assignment: CDR1 SNHLY and CDR2 FYNNEI.

This rearrangement joins TRBV15 to TRBJ1-2; D possibly corresponds to TRBD1 (6 bases). V lost 1 base and J 4 bases, leaving 10 bases between the germline ends. This CDR3 has 14 residues. CDR1 is LNHNV, CDR2 YYDKDF, per germline (reference sequence). The CDR3 DNA reads as TGTGCCACCAGCAGAGCTGGGGGCTTCTATGGCTACACCTTC. Translation: CATSRAGGFYGYTF.

This chain's CDR3 is CASSLGGASGNKQYF. CDR3 DNA sequence: TGTGCCAGCAGCCTAGGCGGGGCTAGCGGGAATAAGCAGTACTTC. The V call is TRBV27, the J call TRBJ2-7; 9 bases align to TRBD2. V shed 6 bases and J 8 bases; nucleotides not matched to a gene: 14. The CDR3 length is 15 residues. The germline CDR1 and CDR2 sequences are MNHEY and SMNVEV (reference sequence).